The clone carrying this TCR beta chain was recorded a few times. These data originate in a study of blood T cells in healthy people across ages. Germline V gives CDR1 SNHLY, CDR2 FYNNEI. Trimming shortened V by 5 bases and J by 7 bases, and 10 bases separated the two germline ends. The length of the CDR3 is 12 residues. Then a second PCR, running roughly 7 to 11 cycles, was carried out with a sample-barcoded 5' primer and a J-beta primer mix. Using its own MiXCR run on the 5' RACE reads, TCRdb lists one record per CDR3 protein. The repertoire holds roughly 800,000 distinct CDR3 sequences, with more than 25% as singletons. These data also featured in a second study, about T cells of mothers and their children.

J is TRBJ2-3 and V is TRBV2; D gene ambiguous. This clonotype was obtained from a boy aged 10-17 years in good health. The sample consisted of blood. The DNA for the CDR3 is TGTGCCAGCAGTTTACGGATACATACGCAGTATTTT. Its translation: CASSLRIHTQYF.